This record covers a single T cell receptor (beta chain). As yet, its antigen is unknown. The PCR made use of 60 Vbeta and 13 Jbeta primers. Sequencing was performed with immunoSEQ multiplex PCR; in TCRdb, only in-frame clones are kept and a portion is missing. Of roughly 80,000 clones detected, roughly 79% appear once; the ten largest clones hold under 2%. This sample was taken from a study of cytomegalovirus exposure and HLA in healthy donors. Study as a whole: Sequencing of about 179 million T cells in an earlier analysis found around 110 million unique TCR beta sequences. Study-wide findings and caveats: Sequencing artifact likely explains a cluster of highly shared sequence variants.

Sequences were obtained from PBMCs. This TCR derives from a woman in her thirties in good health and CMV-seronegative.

CDR3: CSVDDTRYNEQFF. The CDR3 DNA is TGCAGCGTTGACGACACGCGCTACAATGAGCAGTTCTTC. The chain employs TRBV29-1 and TRBJ2-1; no clear D gene. The CDR3 has 13 residues. V dropped 3 bases and J dropped 3 bases, with 9 bases sitting between them. CDR1 is SQVTM and CDR2 is ANQGSEA in the germline V gene.